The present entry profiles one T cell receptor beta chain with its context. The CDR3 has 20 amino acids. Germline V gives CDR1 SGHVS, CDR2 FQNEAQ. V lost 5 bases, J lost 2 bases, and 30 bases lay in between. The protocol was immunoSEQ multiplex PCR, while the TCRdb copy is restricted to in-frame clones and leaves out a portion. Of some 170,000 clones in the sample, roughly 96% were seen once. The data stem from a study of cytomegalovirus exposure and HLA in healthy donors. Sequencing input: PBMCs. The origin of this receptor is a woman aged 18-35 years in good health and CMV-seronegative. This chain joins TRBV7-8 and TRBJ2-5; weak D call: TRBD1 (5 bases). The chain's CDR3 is CASSRGWSNMQGPGQETQYF. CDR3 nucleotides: TGTGCCAGCAGCAGGGGTTGGTCCAACATGCAAGGGCCCGGGCAAGAGACCCAGTACTTC.